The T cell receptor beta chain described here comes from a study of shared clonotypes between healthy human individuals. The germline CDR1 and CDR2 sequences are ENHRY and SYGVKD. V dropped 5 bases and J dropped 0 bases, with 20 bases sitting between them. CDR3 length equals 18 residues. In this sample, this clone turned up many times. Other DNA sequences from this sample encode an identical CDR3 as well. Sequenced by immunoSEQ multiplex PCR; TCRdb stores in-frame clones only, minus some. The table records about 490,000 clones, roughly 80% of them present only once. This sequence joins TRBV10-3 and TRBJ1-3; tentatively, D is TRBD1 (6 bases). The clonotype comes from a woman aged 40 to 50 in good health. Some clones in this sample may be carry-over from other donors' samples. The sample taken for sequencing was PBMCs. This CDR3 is CAISSTGIPRSSGNTIYF. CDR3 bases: TGTGCCATCAGTTCGACAGGTATCCCCAGATCCTCTGGAAACACCATATATTTT.